Listed below are T cell receptor beta chains from one sample, sequenced in a study of CD4 T cell repertoires in COVID-19. The assay was immunoSEQ multiplex PCR, and TCRdb's table has in-frame clones only and misses some. This sample has approximately 75,000 clones, with under 90% found just once. Specimen: CD4+ T cells from peripheral blood, collected after recovery from COVID-19. The receptors were gathered from a human donor who had COVID-19. The CDR3 runs from the conserved cysteine through the conserved F or W. The D gene is left open where the match is weak. Some rows have no size entry. The others give once, few or many, or a class for an expanded clone.

J,D,size,V,CDR3,DNA
TRBJ1-1,-,-,TRBV28,CASSSTGVTEAFF,TGTGCCAGCAGTTCTACCGGGGTCACTGAAGCTTTCTTT
TRBJ2-7,-,once,TRBV19,CASSTGQGYEQYF,TGTGCCAGTAGTACAGGGCAGGGCTACGAGCAGTACTTC
TRBJ1-1,-,-,TRBV24-1,CATRGSGNTEAFF,TGTGCCACCAGGGGGTCAGGGAACACTGAAGCTTTCTTT
TRBJ2-5,TRBD1,-,TRBV7-8,CASSRRDRDGTQYF,TGTGCCAGCAGCCGCCGGGACAGGGATGGGACCCAGTACTTC
TRBJ2-5,-,once,TRBV21-1,CASSKAAGGRETQYF,TGTGCCAGCAGCAAGGCCGCGGGGGGCCGGGAGACCCAGTACTTC
TRBJ1-6,TRBD1,-,TRBV7-2,CASSLVLAGQGGSPLHF,TGTGCCAGCAGCTTAGTCTTAGCGGGACAGGGGGGATCACCCCTCCACTTT
TRBJ1-6,-,-,TRBV18,CASSLGRPANSPLHF,TGTGCCAGCTCCCTAGGCCGACCAGCTAATTCACCCCTCCACTTT
TRBJ2-3,TRBD2,-,TRBV7-2,CASSLAAGGGVDTQYF,TGTGCCAGCAGCTTAGCGGCGGGAGGAGGGGTGGATACGCAGTATTTT
TRBJ2-1,-,-,TRBV5-1,CASSLARAPRGEQFF,TGCGCCAGCAGCTTGGCACGGGCCCCTCGGGGTGAGCAGTTCTTC
TRBJ2-7,TRBD2,-,TRBV6-1,CASSFLAGSYEQYF,TGTGCCAGCAGTTTTCTAGCGGGATCCTACGAGCAGTACTTC
TRBJ2-1,-,-,TRBV7-9,CASSLYTSRGDEQFF,TGTGCCAGCAGCTTATACACATCAAGGGGGGATGAGCAGTTCTTC
TRBJ2-4,TRBD2,few,TRBV19,CASSPRLAGNIQYF,TGTGCCAGTAGTCCGCGACTAGCGGGGAACATTCAGTACTTC
TRBJ2-3,TRBD2,-,TRBV5-4,CASLRAGGPDTQYF,TGTGCCAGCCTCCGAGCGGGGGGTCCAGATACGCAGTATTTT
TRBJ2-5,TRBD1,-,TRBV5-8,CASTLKGAGETQYF,TGTGCCAGCACCTTGAAGGGGGCGGGAGAGACCCAGTACTTC
TRBJ1-5,-,-,TRBV10-3,CAIADMGRGQPQHF,TGTGCCATCGCCGACATGGGGCGAGGTCAGCCCCAGCATTTT
TRBJ1-2,-,-,TRBV2,CARKGQTTNYGYTF,TGTGCCAGGAAGGGACAAACGACTAACTATGGCTACACCTTC
TRBJ1-4,-,-,TRBV3-1/TRBV3-2,CASSQEDGNEKLFF,TGTGCCAGCAGCCAAGAGGACGGGAATGAAAAACTGTTTTTT
TRBJ2-5,-,once,TRBV2,CASKAESETQYF,TGTGCCAGCAAGGCGGAGTCGGAGACCCAGTACTTC
TRBJ2-5,-,once,TRBV5-1,CASSLGPAGPQETQYF,TGCGCCAGCAGCTTAGGACCGGCTGGGCCCCAAGAGACCCAGTACTTC
TRBJ2-7,-,-,TRBV7-2,CASSFDRTSYEQYF,TGTGCCAGCAGCTTTGACAGGACCTCCTACGAGCAGTACTTC
TRBJ2-3,TRBD1,few,TRBV5-1,CASSPLPGQGYADTQYF,TGCGCCAGCAGCCCCCTACCGGGACAGGGGTACGCAGATACGCAGTATTTT
TRBJ2-3,-,-,TRBV5-8,CASSLLGGTDTQYF,TGTGCCAGCAGCTTGTTAGGGGGCACAGATACGCAGTATTTT
TRBJ2-3,-,-,TRBV5-1,CASTLGGQYTDTQYF,TGCGCCAGCACTCTCGGTGGACAGTACACAGATACGCAGTATTTT
TRBJ1-2,-,few,TRBV5-1,CASSLAFYGYTF,TGCGCCAGCAGCTTGGCCTTCTATGGCTACACCTTC
TRBJ2-5,-,once,TRBV6-6,CASSYRDGETQYF,TGTGCCAGCAGTTACAGGGACGGAGAGACCCAGTACTTC
TRBJ2-1,TRBD2,-,TRBV5-1,CASGGSAGGINEQFF,TGCGCCTCCGGGGGGTCTGCGGGAGGTATAAATGAGCAGTTCTTC
TRBJ2-2,TRBD2,-,TRBV5-4,CASSEAGVYTGELFF,TGTGCCAGCAGCGAGGCGGGGGTCTACACCGGGGAGCTGTTTTTT
TRBJ1-1,-,-,TRBV9,CASSVDPQGLNTEAFF,TGTGCCAGCAGCGTAGACCCGCAGGGCCTGAACACTGAAGCTTTCTTT
TRBJ2-7,TRBD1,-,TRBV7-2,CASSLLNRGPYEQYF,TGTGCCAGCAGCCTCCTAAACAGGGGTCCCTACGAGCAGTACTTC
TRBJ1-1,-,-,TRBV12-3/TRBV12-4,CASSFRGEAFF,TGTGCCAGCAGTTTCAGGGGCGAGGCTTTCTTT
TRBJ2-7,-,few,TRBV13,CASSLGTKQYF,TGTGCCAGCAGCTTGGGAACGAAGCAGTACTTC
TRBJ1-3,-,-,TRBV19,CASSIPQRGNTIYF,TGTGCCAGTAGTATCCCGCAAAGAGGAAACACCATATATTTT
TRBJ2-3,-,-,TRBV28,CASSWWAGTTDTQYF,TGTGCCAGCAGCTGGTGGGCAGGGACGACAGATACGCAGTATTTT
TRBJ1-2,-,-,TRBV20-1,CSAAGKSGYTF,TGCAGTGCTGCGGGAAAGTCTGGCTACACCTTC
TRBJ1-3,-,-,TRBV7-6,CASSTPQMVRGNTIYF,TGTGCCAGCAGCACCCCCCAGATGGTGCGGGGAAACACCATATATTTT
TRBJ1-2,-,-,TRBV5-1,CASSRDNYGYTF,TGCGCCAGCAGCCGGGACAACTATGGCTACACCTTC
TRBJ1-5,-,-,TRBV6-5,CASSSDWRGNQPQHF,TGTGCCAGCAGTTCTGACTGGAGGGGCAATCAGCCCCAGCATTTT
TRBJ1-5,TRBD1,-,TRBV28,CASHEDPGTGNLRSGGDQPQHF,TGTGCCAGCCATGAGGACCCCGGGACAGGGAATTTGCGGTCCGGTGGCGATCAGCCCCAGCATTTT
TRBJ2-1,-,-,TRBV21-1,CASSPKAQSSYNEQFF,TGTGCCAGCAGCCCGAAGGCGCAGAGCTCCTACAATGAGCAGTTCTTC
TRBJ1-2,TRBD1,-,TRBV6-4,CASSATGQTIYTF,TGTGCCAGCAGTGCTACGGGACAGACGATTTACACCTTC
TRBJ1-2,-,-,TRBV25-1,CASSEYKGSSTF,TGTGCCAGCAGTGAATATAAGGGAAGTAGCACCTTC
TRBJ1-5,-,-,TRBV15,CATSRDLVAPQHF,TGTGCCACCAGCAGAGATTTGGTGGCACCCCAGCATTTT
TRBJ1-5,-,-,TRBV10-3,CAISEGRESNQPQHF,TGTGCCATCAGTGAAGGCAGGGAGAGCAATCAGCCCCAGCATTTT
TRBJ2-7,-,-,TRBV3-1/TRBV3-2,CASSHAGPSYEQYF,TGTGCCAGCAGCCATGCCGGGCCTTCCTACGAGCAGTACTTC
TRBJ2-4,-,-,TRBV5-1,CASTRGEAKNIQYF,TGCGCCAGCACCAGAGGGGAGGCCAAAAACATTCAGTACTTC
TRBJ2-4,TRBD2,-,TRBV27,CASSLGTSGPLAKNIQYF,TGTGCCAGCAGTTTGGGGACTAGCGGGCCACTAGCCAAAAACATTCAGTACTTC
TRBJ1-2,TRBD1,-,TRBV5-1,CASSPAGQKSYGYTF,TGCGCCAGCAGCCCTGCGGGACAGAAAAGCTATGGCTACACCTTC
TRBJ2-5,TRBD2,once,TRBV19,CASSPVAGGQETQYF,TGTGCCAGTAGCCCAGTAGCGGGGGGACAAGAGACCCAGTACTTC
TRBJ1-1,TRBD1,once,TRBV14,CASRQGQGTEAFF,TGTGCCAGCAGGCAAGGACAGGGGACTGAAGCTTTCTTT
TRBJ2-1,-,-,TRBV28,CASSLEGQSYNEQFF,TGTGCCAGCAGTTTAGAGGGCCAATCGTACAATGAGCAGTTCTTC
TRBJ2-5,-,-,TRBV6-5,CASSYSLRGQETQYF,TGTGCCAGCAGTTACTCCCTAAGGGGACAAGAGACCCAGTACTTC
TRBJ1-4,TRBD1,-,TRBV13,CASRKTGAQTVNEKLFF,TGTGCCAGCAGGAAGACAGGGGCCCAAACAGTTAATGAAAAACTGTTTTTT
TRBJ2-1,-,-,TRBV4-1,CASSQDEGTDYNEQFF,TGCGCCAGCAGCCAAGACGAGGGGACGGATTACAATGAGCAGTTCTTC
TRBJ1-1,TRBD1,once,TRBV6-5,CASMDRGGTEAFF,TGTGCCAGCATGGACAGGGGCGGGACTGAAGCTTTCTTT
TRBJ2-5,-,-,TRBV19,CASSDSGSVGTQYF,TGTGCCAGTAGTGATTCCGGGTCTGTGGGGACCCAGTACTTC
TRBJ2-7,TRBD1,-,TRBV29-1,CSALGQGLEQYF,TGCAGCGCCCTGGGACAGGGACTCGAGCAGTACTTC